Shown below are 32 T cell receptor beta chains from a single sample sequenced in a study of cytotoxic CD8 clonotypes in ibrutinib-treated CLL. The table came from immunoSEQ multiplex PCR; TCRdb's copy has only in-frame clones and leaves some out. The top ten hold roughly 6.3% of the sample, which has some 310,000 clones, about 80% seen once. The sample in question was PBMCs, obtained before ibrutinib treatment. These receptors were obtained from a human donor with chronic lymphocytic leukemia.

The V call is TRBV5-6, the J call TRBJ1-1; TRBD1 matches 9 bases. V trimming: 4 bases; J trimming: 6 bases; junction bases outside the gene matches: 7. The CDR3 covers 14 residues. From germline, CDR1 is SGHDT and CDR2 YYEEEE. CDR3 region: CASSPGQGYSEAFF. CDR3 bases: TGTGCCAGCAGCCCGGGACAGGGTTATTCTGAAGCTTTCTTT.

The chain couples TRBV2 to TRBJ2-4; 7 nucleotides match TRBD2. The germline V gene has CDR1 SNHLY and CDR2 FYNNEI. This CDR3 region has 14 residues. Unmatched junction bases numbered 3, after V lost 6 bases and J lost 1 base. DNA of the CDR3: TGTGCCAGCAGACTAGCGTCGGCCAAAAACATTCAGTACTTC. Its protein product is CASRLASAKNIQYF.

The rearrangement uses TRBV27 and TRBJ2-2, with 8 bases that match TRBD2. Germline V lookup: CDR1 MNHEY, CDR2 SMNVEV (reference sequence). V lost 4 bases to trimming and J lost 4 bases; unmatched junction nucleotides: 11. The CDR3 is 17 residues long. CDR3 sequence reads: CASSSSAGVYGTGELFF. For the CDR3, the DNA is TGTGCCAGCAGTTCTTCAGCGGGAGTCTATGGCACCGGGGAGCTGTTTTTT.

As for this clone: Other DNA sequences in this specimen translate into the identical CDR3. This sequence joins TRBV7-2 and TRBJ2-3, with D unclear. CDR3 length: 11 amino acids. In germline, CDR1 is SGHTA, CDR2 FQGNSA. The V end was cut by 4 bases, the J end by 5 bases, with 4 bases between. The CDR3 DNA reads as TGTGCCAGCAGCTATGGAGATACGCAGTATTTT. Its translation is CASSYGDTQYF.

The chain recombines TRBV13 with TRBJ2-3, with TRBD2 identical over 9 bases. Germline loops: CDR1 PRHDT, CDR2 FYEKMQ (reference sequence). This CDR3 comprises 15 residues. The V and J ends lost 5 bases and 6 bases, in that order; junction bases with no gene match: 9. The CDR3 nucleotides are TGTGCCAGCAGCCCAGTGAGCGGGAGGTCCGATACGCAGTATTTT. This encodes CASSPVSGRSDTQYF. The full variable domain, rest sourced from reference TRBV13 and TRBJ2-3, is AAGVIQSPRHLIKEKRETATLKCYPIPRHDTVYWYQQGPGQDPQFLISFYEKMQSDKGSIPDRFSAQQFSDYHSELNMSSLELGDSALYFCASSPVSGRSDTQYFGPGTRLTVL.

The chain couples TRBV7-9 to TRBJ2-1; either TRBD1 or TRBD2 may supply D (5 bases each). V lost 5 bases, J lost 8 bases, and 13 bases lay in between. The CDR3 length is 13 residues. The germline gives CDR1 SEHNR, CDR2 FQNEAQ (reference sequence). The CDR3 nucleotides read TGTGCCAGCAGCCCCACAGGAGGCTATGAGCAGTTCTTC. Protein: CASSPTGGYEQFF.

This chain joins TRBV19 and TRBJ2-1; D not resolved. CDR3 size: 13 residues. Looked up from germline, CDR1 is LNHDA and CDR2 is SQIVND (reference sequence). V was clipped by 6 bases and J by 9 bases, with 15 bases between them. The CDR3 region has the DNA TGTGCCAGTAGCGGCGTCACCGGTATTGAGCAGTTCTTC. The encoded protein is CASSGVTGIEQFF. The entire variable domain, with the rest obtained from reference TRBV19 and TRBJ2-1, is as follows: DGGITQSPKYLFRKEGQNVTLSCEQNLNHDAMYWYRQDPGQGLRLIYYSQIVNDFQKGDIAEGYSVSREKKESFPLTVTSAQKNPTAFYLCASSGVTGIEQFFGPGTRLTVL.

The V call is TRBV25-1, the J call TRBJ1-6, with no clear D. This CDR3 comprises 15 residues. V lost 0 bases, J lost 0 bases, and 3 bases lay in between. The V gene's germline CDR1 is MGHDK and CDR2 SYGVNS. The CDR3 here is CASSEYTSYNSPLHF. CDR3 DNA sequence: TGTGCCAGCAGTGAATATACCTCCTATAATTCACCCCTCCACTTT.

The J gene is TRBJ2-7, the V gene TRBV6-1; D gene uncertain. Trimming removed 2 bases from V and 4 bases from J, with 9 bases in between. Germline loops: CDR1 MNHNS, CDR2 SASEGT. This CDR3 is built from 13 residues. This CDR3 is CASSEPRKYEQYF. The CDR3 nucleotides are TGTGCCAGCAGTGAACCCCGAAAATACGAGCAGTACTTC.

The chain links TRBV27 to TRBJ1-1; weak D call: TRBD1 (6 bases). V was cut by 4 bases and J by 0 bases, with 18 bases left in between. The germline gives CDR1 MNHEY, CDR2 SMNVEV (reference sequence). This CDR3 spans 17 amino acids. CDR3 sequence reads: CASSSTRWGTMNTEAFF. DNA of the CDR3: TGTGCCAGCAGTTCAACCCGCTGGGGGACAATGAACACTGAAGCTTTCTTT.

This chain links TRBV5-1 with TRBJ2-7; 9 nucleotides line up with TRBD1. The CDR3 contains 16 residues. Trimming at V came to 5 bases and at J to 1 base, leaving 10 bases not matched to a gene. Germline-derived CDR1 and CDR2 are SGHRS and YFSETQ. CDR3 bases: TGCGCCAGCAGAACCCTACAGGGGGCTTCATCCTACGAGCAGTACTTC. This codes for CASRTLQGASSYEQYF.

This clone was detected once. This rearrangement joins TRBV30 to TRBJ2-7; D gene uncertain. The CDR3 has 13 amino acids. The germline CDR1 and CDR2 sequences are GTSNPN and SVGIG (reference sequence). Trimming took 0 bases from V and 5 from J, leaving 11 bases between them. The DNA of the CDR3 is TGTGCCTGGAGTGTAGGTGGGCTTGACGAGCAGTACTTC. Translating it yields CAWSVGGLDEQYF.

This chain links TRBV15 with TRBJ2-6; D might be TRBD1 (7 bases). Per the germline V gene, CDR1 is LNHNV and CDR2 is YYDKDF (reference sequence). The CDR3 length is 14 residues. The V gene lost 5 bases and the J gene lost 9 bases, with 14 bases spanning the gap. The CDR3: CATSGGGGGNVLTF. The DNA for the CDR3 is TGTGCCACCAGCGGAGGGGGCGGTGGCAACGTCCTGACTTTC.

This chain joins TRBV5-1 and TRBJ1-1; no clear D. Germline CDR1 reads SGHRS; CDR2 reads YFSETQ. V was pared by 0 bases and J by 0 bases, with 9 bases between. The CDR3 length is 15 residues. The chain's CDR3 is CASSLVTAVNTEAFF. CDR3 in DNA: TGCGCCAGCAGCTTGGTAACGGCTGTGAACACTGAAGCTTTCTTT. Full variable domain (rest looked up from reference TRBV5-1 and TRBJ1-1): KAGVTQTPRYLIKTRGQQVTLSCSPISGHRSVSWYQQTPGQGLQFLFEYFSETQRNKGNFPGRFSGRQFSNSRSEMNVSTLELGDSALYLCASSLVTAVNTEAFFGQGTRLTVV.

This clone appeared once. The junction and the germline gene differ at one end; a read error may be behind it. This chain connects TRBV6-5 to TRBJ2-3, with 7 bases identical to TRBD1. CDR1 MNHEY and CDR2 SVGAGI come from the germline V gene. The CDR3 extends over 14 amino acids. CDR3 nucleotide sequence: TGTGCCAGCAGTGACTCGCAGGGGGCAGATACGCAGTATTTT. Translation: CASSDSQGADTQYF.

V gene TRBV6-5 combines with J gene TRBJ2-7; no firm D call. Deletions cut 0 bases from V and 1 base from J, with 7 bases between. In germline, CDR1 is MNHEY, CDR2 SVGAGI. The CDR3 sequence is 14 residues long. CDR3 DNA sequence: TGTGCCAGCAGTTACTCGTCCCTATCCTACGAGCAGTACTTC. Translating gives CASSYSSLSYEQYF.

The chain combines TRBV30 with TRBJ2-4, with D maybe TRBD1 (5 bases). The CDR3 is 15 residues long. The germline gives CDR1 GTSNPN, CDR2 SVGIG (reference sequence). Trimming pared 0 bases from V and 1 base from J, leaving 10 bases between. This CDR3 is CAWSVQPGAKNIQYF. The CDR3 DNA follows: TGTGCCTGGAGTGTACAGCCAGGGGCCAAAAACATTCAGTACTTC.

This clone was seen only once. The V and J genes are TRBV18 and TRBJ2-7; 10 nucleotides align to TRBD2. CDR3 size: 17 residues. V was clipped by 3 bases and J by 7 bases; unmatched bases: 15. Germline CDR1 KGHSH, CDR2 LQKENI. CDR3 in amino acids: CASSPRLIAGGSGEQYF. CDR3 nucleotides: TGTGCCAGCTCACCCAGACTGATAGCGGGAGGATCCGGGGAGCAGTACTTC.

The chain uses TRBV13 and TRBJ2-1; D call uncertain. Germline-derived CDR1 and CDR2 are PRHDT and FYEKMQ (reference sequence). V was cut by 5 bases and J by 4 bases, with 15 bases left in between. CDR3 length: 15 amino acids. The chain's CDR3 is CASSRPDGVYNEQFF. CDR3 DNA sequence: TGTGCCAGCAGCCGCCCGGACGGCGTGTACAATGAGCAGTTCTTC.

The V call is TRBV4-3, the J call TRBJ1-3, with 7 bases identical to TRBD1. CDR1 and CDR2 (germline): LGHNA, YSLEER. The V segment lost 0 bases and the J segment 3 bases; nucleotides outside the gene matches: 14. The CDR3 runs 19 residues. CDR3 in DNA: TGCGCCAGCAGCCAAGATCCCCCCGGCAGGGGGATTAGTGGAAACACCATATATTTT. Translation gives CASSQDPPGRGISGNTIYF.

V usage is TRBV15 and J usage is TRBJ2-1; 7 positions match TRBD1. With 4 bases clipped from V and 2 bases from J, the junction kept 2 bases outside the gene matches. Germline V lookup: CDR1 LNHNV, CDR2 YYDKDF (reference sequence). The CDR3 has 14 residues. The CDR3 spells CATSIGGAYNEQFF. The CDR3, as DNA: TGTGCCACCAGCATAGGGGGCGCCTACAATGAGCAGTTCTTC.

The chain employs TRBV7-9 and TRBJ1-5; D is uncertain. The CDR3 is 12 amino acids. Germline V gene lookup returns CDR1 SEHNR and CDR2 FQNEAQ (reference sequence). The V gene lost 1 base and the J gene lost 9 bases, with 7 bases spanning the gap. In nucleotides, the CDR3 is TGTGCCAGCAGCTTAGAGGAGGGGCCCCAGCATTTT. Its translation is CASSLEEGPQHF.

The chain recombines TRBV19 with TRBJ1-5; D is uncertain. The germline V gene encodes CDR1 LNHDA and CDR2 SQIVND (reference sequence). V was trimmed by 5 bases and J by 7 bases, leaving 12 bases between them. CDR3 size: 13 residues. The CDR3: CASSLSQDQPQHF. In nucleotides, the CDR3 is TGTGCCAGTAGTCTTAGTCAGGACCAGCCCCAGCATTTT.

V gene TRBV11-3 combines with J gene TRBJ2-5, with D maybe TRBD2 (5 bases). Between the trimmed V and J ends, which lost 5 bases and 3 bases, there was a span of 16 bases. The CDR3 has 15 residues. Germline values: CDR1 SGHNT, CDR2 YENEEA. The CDR3, as DNA: TGTGCCAGCAGCGTGAGTGGTCGGGGAGAAGAGACCCAGTACTTC. This encodes CASSVSGRGEETQYF.

This CDR3 reads CASQGLAGAYEQFF. The CDR3 nucleotides are TGTGCCAGTCAAGGACTAGCGGGAGCCTATGAGCAGTTCTTC. J is TRBJ2-1 and V is TRBV27, with 13 bases that match TRBD2. The ends lost 9 bases at V and 8 bases at J; junction bases unmatched: 7. From germline, CDR1 is MNHEY and CDR2 SMNVEV (reference sequence). The CDR3 loop spans 14 amino acids.

This sequence joins TRBV6-1 and TRBJ2-7, with D perhaps matching TRBD2 (7 bases). CDR1 and CDR2 (germline): MNHNS, SASEGT. V shed 6 bases and J shed 6 bases, with 21 bases lying between them. This CDR3 region has 15 residues. The CDR3 loop reads CASRRKGGGESEQYF. The CDR3 nucleotides are TGTGCCAGCAGACGAAAGGGGGGAGGGGAAAGCGAGCAGTACTTC.

DNA of the CDR3: TGTGCCAGCAGCTTAGTCCGGGACAGAGCCTACGAGCAGTACTTC. Its translation: CASSLVRDRAYEQYF. The chain is built from TRBV7-8 and TRBJ2-7; 7 bases agree with TRBD1. The junction had 5 bases not matched to a gene; V was cut back by 1 base and J by 2 bases. The germline V gene encodes CDR1 SGHVS and CDR2 FQNEAQ. CDR3 length: 15 residues. Together with reference TRBV7-8 and TRBJ2-7, the CDR3 gives the full variable domain: GAGVSQSPRYKVAKRGQDVALRCDPISGHVSLFWYQQALGQGPEFLTYFQNEAQLDKSGLPSDRFFAERPEGSVSTLKIQRTQQEDSAVYLCASSLVRDRAYEQYFGPGTRLTVT.

The sample holds a few counts of this clone. The chain joins TRBV27 to TRBJ2-7; D gene ambiguous. The V gene lost 2 bases and the J gene lost 3 bases, with 8 bases spanning the gap. CDR3 length equals 13 residues. The germline gives CDR1 MNHEY, CDR2 SMNVEV (reference sequence). The CDR3 DNA is TGTGCCAGCAGTTTAGGTGTGTACTACGAGCAGTACTTC. Translated, it gives CASSLGVYYEQYF.

The genes are TRBV5-1 and TRBJ2-7; TRBD2 agrees at 10 bases. The V gene end was trimmed by 0 bases and the J gene end by 6 bases; junction bases not matched to a gene: 3. The CDR3 loop spans 14 amino acids. Per the germline V gene, CDR1 is SGHRS and CDR2 is YFSETQ. CDR3 sequence: CASSLGLAGVEQYF. CDR3 in DNA: TGCGCCAGCAGCTTGGGGCTAGCGGGAGTCGAGCAGTACTTC.

This clone was seen a handful of times. The chain has TRBV4-2 and TRBJ2-2; D unclear. The CDR3 totals 15 residues. Germline lookup yields CDR1 LGHNA and CDR2 YNFKEQ. Trimming stripped 0 bases from V and 4 bases from J, with 9 bases between. CDR3 sequence: CASSQEWEPTGELFF. The CDR3 coding sequence is TGTGCCAGCAGCCAAGAATGGGAACCCACCGGGGAGCTGTTTTTT.

In DNA form, the CDR3 reads TGTGCCAGCAGCTTAGATCCTAGCTCGGGAACCTACAATGAGCAGTTCTTC. Its translation: CASSLDPSSGTYNEQFF. The genes are TRBV7-6 and TRBJ2-1, with D possibly being TRBD2 (5 bases). Trimming cost V 1 base and J 2 bases, with 15 bases left between them. CDR1 is SGHVS and CDR2 is FNYEAQ in the germline V gene. CDR3 length: 17 amino acids. Looking up the rest from reference TRBV7-6 and TRBJ2-1 gives the full variable domain: GAGVSQSPRYKVTKRGQDVALRCDPISGHVSLYWYRQALGQGPEFLTYFNYEAQQDKSGLPNDRFSAERPEGSISTLTIQRTEQRDSAMYRCASSLDPSSGTYNEQFFGPGTRLTVL.

The chain couples TRBV30 to TRBJ1-3; D is uncertain. V was clipped by 4 bases and J by 0 bases, with 7 bases between them. The CDR3 runs 13 residues. From germline, CDR1 is GTSNPN and CDR2 SVGIG (reference sequence). Here the CDR3 reads CAWNRNSGNTIYF. CDR3 DNA sequence: TGTGCCTGGAACAGAAACTCTGGAAACACCATATATTTT.